These T cell receptor beta chains were read from a single sample in a study of blood T cell repertoires in COVID-19. The protocol was immunoSEQ multiplex PCR, while the TCRdb copy is restricted to in-frame clones and leaves out a portion. The sample records some 190,000 clones, 85% to 90% being singletons. The sample comprised peripheral blood. The receptor source for this set is a young man with active or convalescent COVID-19. The CDR3 runs from the conserved cysteine through the conserved F or W. The D gene is left open where the match is weak. Only part of the rows carry a size: once, few, many, or a class if the clone is expanded.

CASSQDIPQDREVPGELFF	TGTGCCAGCAGCCAAGATATCCCACAGGACAGGGAAGTTCCCGGGGAGCTGTTTTTT	.	TRBD1	TRBV4-2	TRBJ2-2
CASSQDRDSFQPQHF	TGCGCCAGCAGCCAAGATCGGGACAGTTTTCAGCCCCAGCATTTT	.	TRBD1	TRBV4-1	TRBJ1-5
CASGEGVVYNEQFF	TGTGCCAGCGGGGAGGGAGTCGTCTACAATGAGCAGTTCTTC	.	TRBD2	TRBV5-5	TRBJ2-1
CASSFPGRAKNIQYF	TGTGCCAGCAGCTTCCCGGGTAGGGCCAAAAACATTCAGTACTTC	.	.	TRBV5-4	TRBJ2-4
CASSLTGLAPSSYNEQFF	TGTGCCAGCAGCTTGACTGGACTAGCGCCGAGCTCCTACAATGAGCAGTTCTTC	once	TRBD2	TRBV7-3	TRBJ2-1
CASSIRVSNTGELFF	TGTGCCAGTAGTATCAGGGTATCGAACACCGGGGAGCTGTTTTTT	.	.	TRBV19	TRBJ2-2
CASSFTKTHEQYF	TGTGCCAGCAGCTTTACTAAGACCCACGAGCAGTACTTC	.	.	TRBV7-8	TRBJ2-7
CASSWGTGGLGTEAFF	TGCGCCAGCAGCTGGGGGACAGGGGGATTAGGCACTGAAGCTTTCTTT	.	TRBD1	TRBV5-1	TRBJ1-1
CASSFKRLANYGYTF	TGTGCCAGCAGCTTCAAACGCTTAGCTAACTATGGCTACACCTTC	.	.	TRBV7-9	TRBJ1-2
CASSIMGQGNQPQHF	TGTGCCAGTAGTATTATGGGACAGGGGAATCAGCCCCAGCATTTT	.	TRBD1	TRBV19	TRBJ1-5
CASSLRPGLAFF	TGTGCCAGCAGCCTCCGGCCAGGGCTGGCTTTCTTT	.	.	TRBV5-4	TRBJ1-1
CASRRDREHGYTF	TGTGCCAGCAGGAGGGACAGAGAGCATGGCTACACCTTC	.	TRBD1	TRBV6-5	TRBJ1-2
CSVEDRRGTYEQYF	TGCAGCGTTGAAGATCGTCGCGGGACCTACGAGCAGTACTTC	.	.	TRBV29-1	TRBJ2-7
CASSLALSGNTIYF	TGCGCCAGCAGCTTGGCACTGTCTGGAAACACCATATATTTT	few	.	TRBV5-1	TRBJ1-3
CASSLVTAAYEQYF	TGCGCCAGCAGCTTGGTAACAGCCGCCTACGAGCAGTACTTC	.	.	TRBV5-1	TRBJ2-7
CASSPGLAGDEQYF	TGTGCCAGCAGCCCGGGACTAGCGGGAGACGAGCAGTACTTC	once	TRBD2	TRBV11-2	TRBJ2-7
CAWSVKRGSGKMNTEAFF	TGTGCCTGGAGTGTGAAAAGAGGGAGCGGGAAAATGAACACTGAAGCTTTCTTT	.	.	TRBV30	TRBJ1-1
CASSEALLLRGGQETQYF	TGTGCCAGCAGTGAAGCGCTTCTGTTACGAGGGGGCCAAGAGACCCAGTACTTC	.	.	TRBV6-1	TRBJ2-5
CASSQDEDRETQYF	TGTGCCAGCAGCCAAGATGAGGATCGAGAGACCCAGTACTTC	.	.	TRBV4-2	TRBJ2-5
CSVGQGNQPQHF	TGCAGCGTTGGACAGGGGAATCAGCCCCAGCATTTT	.	TRBD1	TRBV29-1	TRBJ1-5
CASSWAASGISTDTQYF	TGTGCCAGCAGCTGGGCAGCTAGCGGAATAAGCACAGATACGCAGTATTTT	once	TRBD2	TRBV5-5	TRBJ2-3
CASSYPTGVGTEAFF	TGTGCCAGTAGTTACCCGACAGGGGTTGGGACTGAAGCTTTCTTT	.	TRBD1	TRBV19	TRBJ1-1
CASSESGWDSMNTEAFF	TGCGCCAGCAGTGAGTCGGGGTGGGACAGCATGAACACTGAAGCTTTCTTT	.	TRBD1	TRBV10-2	TRBJ1-1
CASSVQGLTDTQYF	TGTGCCAGCAGTGTGCAGGGTCTCACAGATACGCAGTATTTT	many	.	TRBV6-4	TRBJ2-3
CATSDSRGDNQPQHF	TGTGCCACCAGTGATTCCCGGGGGGACAATCAGCCCCAGCATTTT	.	.	TRBV24-1	TRBJ1-5
CASSLKVSGRASGANVLTF	TGTGCCAGCAGCTTAAAGGTCAGCGGGAGGGCCTCAGGGGCCAACGTCCTGACTTTC	.	TRBD2	TRBV7-2	TRBJ2-6
CASSLDWTGYNEQFF	TGTGCCAGCAGCTTAGACTGGACAGGGTACAATGAGCAGTTCTTC	.	TRBD1	TRBV11-2	TRBJ2-1
CASSPKTTGLAGYEQYF	TGTGCCAGCAGCCCTAAAACCACAGGACTAGCGGGCTACGAGCAGTACTTC	.	TRBD2	TRBV3-1/TRBV3-2	TRBJ2-7
CASTPTGTSGAGEQFF	TGTGCCAGCACGCCGACCGGGACTAGCGGGGCGGGGGAGCAGTTCTTC	.	TRBD2	TRBV28	TRBJ2-1
CASSPKSGRGYEQYF	TGTGCCAGCAGCCCGAAATCCGGGAGGGGTTACGAGCAGTACTTC	.	TRBD2	TRBV11-2	TRBJ2-7
CASSRGGPSTDTQYF	TGTGCCAGCAGCCGAGGGGGCCCCAGCACAGATACGCAGTATTTT	.	TRBD1	TRBV28	TRBJ2-3
CASSFQGLAAPVSTDTQYF	TGTGCCAGCAGCTTTCAGGGACTAGCGGCACCCGTGAGCACAGATACGCAGTATTTT	.	TRBD2	TRBV13	TRBJ2-3
CASSPEGAYGYTF	TGTGCCAGCTCACCAGAAGGGGCCTATGGCTACACCTTC	.	.	TRBV18	TRBJ1-2
CASSLLGGTHTGELFF	TGTGCCAGCAGCTTATTGGGGGGGACCCACACCGGGGAGCTGTTTTTT	.	TRBD2	TRBV7-2	TRBJ2-2
CASSIPTGSARELFF	TGTGCCAGTAGTATCCCGACAGGGTCCGCCCGGGAGCTGTTTTTT	.	TRBD1	TRBV19	TRBJ2-2
CASSNGQLNTEAFF	TGTGCCAGCTCAAACGGACAGTTGAACACTGAAGCTTTCTTT	.	.	TRBV25-1	TRBJ1-1
CASSQVEMNTEAFF	TGTGCCAGCAGCCAAGTAGAAATGAACACTGAAGCTTTCTTT	.	.	TRBV14	TRBJ1-1
CASSRTGVYEQYF	TGTGCCAGCAGTCGGACAGGGGTCTACGAGCAGTACTTC	.	TRBD1	TRBV27	TRBJ2-7
CSVRDRVNTEAFF	TGCAGCGTCAGGGACAGGGTGAACACTGAAGCTTTCTTT	.	TRBD1	TRBV29-1	TRBJ1-1
CASSSLAAETQYF	TGTGCCAGCAGCTCACTAGCGGCAGAGACCCAGTACTTC	.	TRBD2	TRBV13	TRBJ2-5
CASTNGRRGKQYF	TGTGCCAGCACCAACGGGCGCCGGGGAAAGCAGTACTTC	.	.	TRBV6-5	TRBJ2-7
CASSARGGGTEAFF	TGTGCCAGCAGTGCGAGAGGGGGGGGAACTGAAGCTTTCTTT	.	.	TRBV25-1	TRBJ1-1
CASSPGQGNQPQHF	TGTGCCAGCAGCCCGGGACAGGGAAATCAGCCCCAGCATTTT	.	TRBD1	TRBV16	TRBJ1-5
CSVVAGTDTQYF	TGCAGCGTTGTCGCCGGGACAGATACGCAGTATTTT	.	.	TRBV29-1	TRBJ2-3
CASSWGGTSGEQYF	TGTGCCAGCAGCTGGGGGGGGACTAGCGGCGAGCAGTACTTC	.	TRBD2	TRBV7-2	TRBJ2-7
CASSRTGGFNQPQHF	TGTGCCAGCAGCCGGACAGGGGGCTTCAATCAGCCCCAGCATTTT	.	TRBD1	TRBV5-8	TRBJ1-5
CASRSQGRIRNEQFF	TGTGCCAGCAGGTCACAGGGTAGGATACGCAATGAGCAGTTCTTC	.	.	TRBV6-5	TRBJ2-1
CASSPPLAGPQAAQYF	TGTGCCAGCTCACCACCCCTAGCGGGGCCCCAAGCGGCCCAGTACTTC	.	TRBD2	TRBV18	TRBJ2-5
CASSQGGVTGELFF	TGCGCCAGCAGCCAGGGGGGGGTGACCGGGGAGCTGTTTTTT	.	TRBD2	TRBV4-3	TRBJ2-2
CASSLGLAGYPSSYNEQFF	TGTGCCAGCAGCTTGGGGCTAGCGGGTTATCCGAGCTCCTACAATGAGCAGTTCTTC	.	TRBD2	TRBV5-8	TRBJ2-1
CASSVGQNTGELFF	TGTGCCAGCAGCGTAGGACAGAACACCGGGGAGCTGTTTTTT	.	.	TRBV5-5	TRBJ2-2
CASSCPVCAEAFF	TGTGCCAGCAGCTGTCCCGTCTGTGCTGAAGCTTTCTTT	.	.	TRBV13	TRBJ1-1
CASSTSGTRSYEQYF	TGTGCCAGTAGTACCTCCGGGACTAGGTCCTACGAGCAGTACTTC	.	TRBD2	TRBV19	TRBJ2-7